This T cell receptor (beta chain) was retrieved from a study of blood T cell repertoires in COVID-19 (dated by TCRdb to about 2020). Some background on the complete study: Samples covering the acute and convalescent phases of COVID-19 were provided by collaborators in the United States, Italy and Spain. The material from the prospective study consisted of cDNA or gDNA derived from T cells, B-cell-depleted T cells, or PBMCs. The dataset comprised deeply sampled blood TCRbeta repertoires from subjects exposed to, actively infected with, or recovered from COVID-19. The repertoires were released in a freely available public database meant as a resource for research on the immune response to SARS-CoV-2. Samples were obtained from the ongoing ImmuneRACE study (first 160 participants) and from approximately 1,200 subjects provided by 6 global collaborators. Sample metadata almost always included a de-identified subject ID, COVID-19 status, age in years and sex. Where HLA class I and class II types were available, the types were taken from metadata supplied by the sample provider, not from assay-based typing. What the authors observed across the whole study: The amount of clinical and demographic metadata varied by source and participant and was provided uncurated.

TCRbeta CDR3 regions were amplified from genomic DNA by means of the immunoSEQ Assay, a bias-controlled multiplex PCR. The authors processed their data as follows. Within the assay, amplification of reference gene primers was used to estimate how many nucleated cells each sample contained. Sequence reads were collapsed and filtered to measure the absolute abundance of every unique TCRbeta CDR3 rearrangement. Productive Simpson clonality was computed per sample as the square root of Simpson's diversity index over productive rearrangements. TCRdb obtained this table from immuneACCESS and retained in-frame rearrangements with V and J assigned. These tables miss some clones; where compared with another copy, unresolved V genes account for less than half of the shortfall, and the remainder is unexplained. The V and J calls and clone size were taken over from that table, and D and trimming were inferred from the DNA. Recorded for this sample are some 220,000 clones; 83% of them occurred a single time. The ten largest clones capture around 5.9% of the sample.

The germline V end is reduced by 1 base and the J end by 1 base; junction bases left unmatched: 2. Looking up the germline V gene yields CDR1 SGHTS and CDR2 YDEGEE. The CDR3 starts with the cysteine, ends with the phenylalanine, and has 15 residues. This entry keeps only the CDR3 DNA: 45 bases, framed from base 1. About this clone: It has no known antigen specificity. Nothing much larger sits one base from this clone, and base qualities are not available.

The collaborating institutions used their own protocols to collect whole blood in K2EDTA tubes. For TCRbeta analysis, collaborator samples were shipped as frozen whole blood, as isolated PBMCs, or as DNA extracted from either sample type. This clonotype was obtained from a human donor in a cohort sampled during active COVID-19. The rearrangement joined TRBV5-8 to TRBJ2-3; 8 central nucleotides agree with TRBD1. The sequenced material came from peripheral blood. The CDR3: CASSLLGQGTDTQYF. In nucleotide form, the sequence is TGTGCCAGCAGCTTGTTGGGACAGGGCACAGATACGCAGTATTTT.